A selection of T cell receptor beta chains follows, all from one sample in a study of identical twins. TCRdb fed the 5' RACE reads into MiXCR, producing one record per CDR3 protein. The data hold around 570,000 distinct CDR3 sequences, with just under 10% observed a single time. These data were likewise used in another study, on yellow fever vaccine responses in identical twins.

Material: PBMCs. Receptor source: a woman aged 18-30 years in good health. The CDR3 runs from the conserved cysteine through the conserved F or W. The D gene is left open where the match is weak. The size field is filled for only some rows; it gives once, few, many or a size class.

d_gene	abundance	j_gene	v_gene	CDR3aa	CDR3nt
TRBD1	NA	TRBJ2-2	TRBV7-7	CASSPDRASAGELFF	TGTGCTAGCAGTCCTGACAGGGCATCGGCCGGGGAGCTGTTTTTT
NA	many	TRBJ2-3	TRBV20-1	CSARETIPSTDTQYF	TGCAGTGCTAGAGAGACTATCCCAAGCACAGATACGCAGTATTTT
NA	NA	TRBJ2-2	TRBV11-2	CASSYKTRSGSDANTGELFF	TGTGCCAGCAGCTATAAAACGAGGAGTGGGAGTGATGCGAACACCGGGGAGCTGTTTTTT
NA	many	TRBJ2-6	TRBV10-3	CAISESTGGANVLTF	TGTGCCATCAGTGAGTCGACGGGGGGGGCCAACGTCCTGACTTTC
NA	many	TRBJ2-7	TRBV12-3/TRBV12-4	CASSLVGLYEQYF	TGTGCCAGCAGTTTAGTAGGCCTCTACGAGCAGTACTTC
TRBD2	many	TRBJ2-7	TRBV20-1	CSARGPSGTYEQYF	TGCAGTGCTAGAGGTCCTAGCGGGACATACGAGCAGTACTTC
NA	NA	TRBJ2-5	TRBV24-1	CATSDLAAQETQYF	TGTGCCACCAGTGATTTAGCGGCACAAGAGACCCAGTACTTC
NA	NA	TRBJ2-1	TRBV10-3	CAISAAGATYNEQFF	TGTGCCATCAGTGCGGCGGGGGCTACCTACAATGAGCAGTTCTTC
TRBD1	many	TRBJ2-1	TRBV4-3	CASSQDGTGHNEQFF	TGCGCCAGCAGCCAAGATGGGACAGGACACAATGAGCAGTTCTTC
NA	NA	TRBJ2-3	TRBV5-6	CASSYGQPTDTQYF	TGTGCCAGCAGCTACGGACAGCCCACAGATACGCAGTATTTT
NA	few	TRBJ2-7	TRBV27	CASSSGLLVEQYF	TGTGCCAGCAGCTCGGGACTCTTGGTCGAGCAGTACTTC
NA	few	TRBJ1-5	TRBV6-1	CASSGERVVQPQHF	TGTGCCAGCAGTGGAGAGAGGGTGGTTCAGCCCCAGCATTTT
NA	many	TRBJ2-1	TRBV12-3/TRBV12-4	CASTLRRADNEQFF	TGTGCCAGCACCCTGAGGAGGGCTGACAATGAGCAGTTCTTC
NA	NA	TRBJ2-2	TRBV30	CAWSQGNANTGELFF	TGTGCCTGGAGCCAGGGAAACGCGAACACCGGGGAGCTGTTTTTT
TRBD2	NA	TRBJ2-3	TRBV10-2	CASVDVAGGLGDTQYF	TGCGCCAGCGTGGACGTAGCGGGAGGGCTTGGAGATACGCAGTATTTT
NA	many	TRBJ1-1	TRBV7-9	CASSLSQNTEAFF	TGTGCCAGCAGCTTATCACAGAACACTGAAGCTTTCTTT
NA	NA	TRBJ1-1	TRBV18	CASSHGPTKAFF	TGTGCCAGCTCCCACGGACCGACCAAAGCTTTCTTT
NA	many	TRBJ1-4	TRBV18	CASSPRSTDKSEKLFF	TGTGCCAGCTCACCTCGTTCGACGGACAAGAGTGAAAAACTGTTTTTT
TRBD2	NA	TRBJ2-5	TRBV4-3	CASSQVWGTSGVRRQETQYF	TGCGCCAGCAGCCAAGTTTGGGGGACTAGCGGAGTCAGGCGCCAAGAGACCCAGTACTTC
NA	NA	TRBJ2-7	TRBV10-3	CAISDGVNEQYF	TGTGCCATCAGTGATGGGGTAAACGAGCAGTACTTC
TRBD1	NA	TRBJ2-1	TRBV11-2	CASSLELDRYNEQFF	TGTGCCAGCAGCTTAGAACTGGACAGGTACAATGAGCAGTTCTTC
TRBD2	NA	TRBJ2-7	TRBV5-4	CASSLEPAGEQYF	TGTGCCAGCAGCTTGGAACCAGCGGGGGAGCAGTACTTC
TRBD2	many	TRBJ2-5	TRBV15	CATSRDRGLAGETQYF	TGTGCCACCAGCAGAGACCGGGGACTAGCGGGAGAGACCCAGTACTTC
NA	many	TRBJ2-3	TRBV27	CASSLRAGMSTDTQYF	TGTGCCAGCAGTTTAAGAGCAGGGATGAGCACAGATACGCAGTATTTT
NA	few	TRBJ2-7	TRBV4-1	CASSQERLAYEQYF	TGCGCCAGCAGCCAAGAGCGACTAGCCTACGAGCAGTACTTC
NA	few	TRBJ2-3	TRBV4-3	CASSQGLGTDTQYF	TGCGCCAGCAGCCAAGGACTAGGCACAGATACGCAGTATTTT
NA	many	TRBJ2-3	TRBV13	CASSPRGTTDTQYF	TGTGCCAGCAGCCCCAGGGGAACTACTGATACGCAGTATTTT
NA	NA	TRBJ2-5	TRBV11-2	CASSPEADATETQYF	TGTGCCAGCAGCCCGGAGGCGGATGCCACGGAGACCCAGTACTTC
TRBD1	few	TRBJ1-2	TRBV5-1	CASRSGTEANYGYTF	TGCGCCAGCAGATCCGGGACAGAGGCTAACTATGGCTACACCTTC
TRBD1	few	TRBJ2-1	TRBV2	CASKTGDGSYNEQFF	TGTGCCAGCAAGACAGGGGATGGGTCCTACAATGAGCAGTTCTTC
TRBD2	NA	TRBJ2-3	TRBV11-2	CASGPAPGLALSTDTQYF	TGTGCCAGCGGCCCAGCACCGGGACTAGCTCTCTCAACAGATACGCAGTATTTT
NA	many	TRBJ2-2	TRBV29-1	CSVFSEAGTGELFF	TGCAGCGTTTTTTCGGAAGCGGGCACCGGGGAGCTGTTTTTT
NA	many	TRBJ2-1	TRBV12-3/TRBV12-4	CASSWDSLNNEQFF	TGTGCCAGCAGTTGGGACTCCTTAAACAATGAGCAGTTCTTC
TRBD2	NA	TRBJ2-5	TRBV7-2	CASSPRVTSGQETQYF	TGTGCCAGCAGCCCCCGGGTAACTAGCGGTCAAGAGACCCAGTACTTC
NA	NA	TRBJ1-1	TRBV7-9	CVSSFSPGRNTEAFF	TGTGTCAGCAGCTTCTCTCCAGGGCGGAACACTGAAGCTTTCTTT
TRBD2	many	TRBJ2-5	TRBV3-1	CASRRLAGGQETQYF	TGTGCCAGCAGACGACTAGCGGGGGGGCAGGAGACCCAGTACTTC
TRBD2	few	TRBJ2-6	TRBV6-5	CASSSRAGVLPGANVLTF	TGTGCCAGCAGTTCTCGAGCGGGAGTCTTGCCTGGGGCCAACGTCCTGACTTTC
TRBD2	many	TRBJ2-3	TRBV5-6	CASSQRIRGLAHF	TGTGCCAGCAGCCAGCGCATCAGGGGACTAGCGCATTTT
NA	few	TRBJ2-7	TRBV4-3	CASSQRQGHEQYF	TGCGCCAGCAGCCAACGTCAGGGCCACGAGCAGTACTTC
NA	NA	TRBJ1-1	TRBV6-1	CASSPPGSLYTEAFF	TGTGCCAGCAGTCCCCCAGGGAGTCTTTACACTGAAGCTTTCTTT
TRBD2	many	TRBJ2-5	TRBV7-9	CASSSRLGGGETQYF	TGTGCCAGCAGCTCCCGTCTCGGGGGGGGAGAGACCCAGTACTTC
NA	many	TRBJ2-1	TRBV20-1	CSAPPPDYHVNEQFF	TGCAGTGCTCCGCCGCCGGACTATCACGTCAATGAGCAGTTCTTC
NA	many	TRBJ2-1	TRBV27	CASSKGGNEQFF	TGTGCCAGCAGTAAGGGGGGGAATGAGCAGTTCTTC
NA	few	TRBJ2-7	TRBV11-2	CASSLGTGFPYEQYF	TGTGCCAGCAGCTTAGGCACAGGGTTCCCCTACGAGCAGTACTTC
TRBD2	few	TRBJ2-7	TRBV3-1	CASSQELAGYYEQYF	TGTGCCAGCAGCCAAGAGCTAGCGGGGTACTACGAGCAGTACTTC
NA	few	TRBJ2-5	TRBV5-1	CASSLTGGEQETQYF	TGCGCCAGCAGCTTGACCGGGGGCGAGCAAGAGACCCAGTACTTC
NA	many	TRBJ1-1	TRBV13	CASSLGDAEAFF	TGTGCCAGCAGCCTAGGGGACGCTGAAGCTTTCTTT
NA	NA	TRBJ2-7	TRBV6-2/TRBV6-3	CASSSTHEQYF	TGTGCCAGCAGTTCGACCCACGAGCAGTACTTC
NA	many	TRBJ2-1	TRBV15	CATSREYRTTHEQFF	TGTGCCACCAGCAGAGAATATAGGACTACGCATGAGCAGTTCTTC
NA	NA	TRBJ2-3	TRBV7-9	CASSLDKGSRRSDTQYF	TGTGCCAGCAGCTTAGACAAAGGGAGTAGGCGGTCAGATACGCAGTATTTT
NA	many	TRBJ2-6	TRBV4-1	CASTLSRASNSGANVLTF	TGCGCCAGCACCTTAAGTCGGGCCTCGAACTCTGGGGCCAACGTCCTGACTTTC
TRBD2	few	TRBJ2-1	TRBV6-1	CASSGRVGGSDEQFF	TGTGCCAGCAGTGGTAGGGTGGGGGGGAGCGATGAGCAGTTCTTC
NA	NA	TRBJ2-3	TRBV18	CASLRQGNFDTQYF	TGTGCCAGCCTCCGGCAGGGGAATTTTGATACGCAGTATTTT
NA	few	TRBJ2-7	TRBV28	CASSFPRYEQYF	TGTGCCAGCAGTTTCCCGCGTTACGAGCAGTACTTC